A single sample gave rise to the 31 T cell receptor beta chains below, sequenced in a study of blood T cell repertoires in COVID-19. Using immunoSEQ multiplex PCR, the repertoire was profiled, and TCRdb retains in-frame clones only, with some absent. The sample has roughly 400,000 clones; 88% are singletons. The sequenced material came from PBMCs or T cells enriched from blood (not recorded which). The receptors come from a woman aged 40 to 50 with acute COVID-19.

CDR3 sequence reads: CASTPEARDEQFF. CDR3 nucleotide sequence: TGCGCCAGCACCCCGGAGGCAAGGGATGAGCAGTTCTTC. The chain couples TRBV23-1 to TRBJ2-1, with D perhaps TRBD2 (5 bases). TRBV23-1 falls under the ORF class, with uncertain function. V was shortened by 7 bases and J by 8 bases, with 15 bases between the two germline ends. The CDR3 is 13 residues long.

The chain joins TRBV6-5 to TRBJ1-4; no clear D gene. Trimming cost V 8 bases and J 10 bases, with 11 bases left between them. CDR1 MNHEY and CDR2 SVGAGI come from the germline V gene. This CDR3 has 11 amino acids. The CDR3 loop is CASSRGGKLFF. The CDR3 nucleotides are TGTGCCAGCTCTCGCGGAGGAAAACTGTTTTTT.

This chain uses TRBV6-4 with TRBJ1-5; the D is unclear. Germline lookup yields CDR1 MRHNA and CDR2 SNTAGT. The CDR3 spans 15 residues. Trimming removed 3 bases at V and 0 bases at J, with 9 bases between. The CDR3 loop is CASSENGFSNQPQHF. DNA for the CDR3: TGTGCCAGCAGTGAGAACGGGTTTAGCAATCAGCCCCAGCATTTT.

CDR3 amino acids: CASSPQGADGYTF. For the CDR3, the DNA is TGCGCCAGCAGCCCCCAGGGGGCTGATGGCTACACCTTC. The V gene is TRBV5-1, the J gene TRBJ1-2, with 8 bases lining up with TRBD1. CDR1 and CDR2 (germline): SGHRS, YFSETQ. This CDR3 comprises 13 residues. V lost 4 bases and J lost 6; bases outside the gene matches: 5. Drawing the rest from reference TRBV5-1 and TRBJ1-2, the complete variable domain is KAGVTQTPRYLIKTRGQQVTLSCSPISGHRSVSWYQQTPGQGLQFLFEYFSETQRNKGNFPGRFSGRQFSNSRSEMNVSTLELGDSALYLCASSPQGADGYTFGSGTRLTVV.

This clone was picked up one time. This chain connects TRBV7-8 to TRBJ1-2, with D perhaps matching TRBD1 (6 bases). Germline V CDR1 and CDR2: SGHVS, FQNEAQ. The V end lost 5 bases, the J end lost 6 bases, and 16 bases lay between the germline ends. The CDR3 length is 14 residues. The CDR3 spells CASSHVGGENGYTF. The CDR3 region has the DNA TGTGCCAGCAGCCACGTTGGGGGCGAGAATGGCTACACCTTC. Filled out from reference TRBV7-8 and TRBJ1-2, the complete variable domain reads GAGVSQSPRYKVAKRGQDVALRCDPISGHVSLFWYQQALGQGPEFLTYFQNEAQLDKSGLPSDRFFAERPEGSVSTLKIQRTQQEDSAVYLCASSHVGGENGYTFGSGTRLTVV.

This chain links TRBV18 with TRBJ2-5; tentative D call: TRBD2 (5 bases). This CDR3 has 13 residues. Trimming shortened V by 6 bases and J by 2 bases, and 10 bases separated the two germline ends. The germline gives CDR1 KGHSH, CDR2 LQKENI. This CDR3 reads CASSPGVQETQYF. Here the CDR3 DNA reads TGTGCCAGCTCTCCCGGGGTACAAGAGACCCAGTACTTC. Complete variable domain (other parts from reference TRBV18 and TRBJ2-5): NAGVMQNPRHLVRRRGQEARLRCSPMKGHSHVYWYRQLPEEGLKFMVYLQKENIIDESGMPKERFSAEFPKEGPSILRIQQVVRGDSAAYFCASSPGVQETQYFGPGTRLLVL.

The chain employs TRBV18 and TRBJ2-7; D is perhaps TRBD1 or TRBD2 (6 bases each). CDR3 length equals 15 residues. Germline loops: CDR1 KGHSH, CDR2 LQKENI. V lost 5 bases and J lost 2, with 16 bases in between. The CDR3 here is CASSAQGGLPYEQYF. CDR3 in DNA: TGTGCCAGCTCAGCACAGGGAGGCCTTCCCTACGAGCAGTACTTC.

The CDR3 protein is CATSDRTPTSEQFF. CDR3 DNA: TGTGCCACCAGTGACCGGACACCAACAAGTGAGCAGTTCTTC. The V gene is TRBV24-1, the J gene TRBJ2-1; tentative D call: TRBD1 (5 bases). The germline V gene has CDR1 KGHDR and CDR2 SFDVKD. Trimming left V 4 bases short and J 9 bases short, with 15 bases between. This CDR3 has 14 residues.

The gene calls are TRBV29-1 and TRBJ2-2, with D perhaps TRBD2 (5 bases). The length of the CDR3 is 13 residues. V was clipped by 4 bases and J by 1 base, with 7 bases between them. Germline V gene lookup returns CDR1 SQVTM and CDR2 ANQGSEA. The CDR3 protein is CSVVGRNTGELFF. The CDR3 coding sequence is TGCAGCGTTGTAGGGAGGAACACCGGGGAGCTGTTTTTT.

The chain recombines TRBV3-1 (or the pseudogene TRBV3-2) with TRBJ2-1; no firm D call. The CDR3 extends over 12 amino acids. V was cut by 1 base and J by 8 bases, with 6 bases left in between. In germline, CDR1 is LGHDT, CDR2 YNNKEL (reference sequence). The DNA for the CDR3 is TGTGCCAGCAGCCAAGGGAGCCATGAGCAGTTCTTC. It specifies CASSQGSHEQFF.

V is TRBV5-1 and J is TRBJ2-1; D is perhaps TRBD1 (6 bases). CDR1 is SGHRS, CDR2 YFSETQ, per germline. The CDR3 extends over 15 amino acids. V was pared by 4 bases and J by 1 base, with 12 bases between. CDR3 amino acids: CASSARDISYNEQFF. The CDR3 DNA is TGCGCCAGCAGCGCCCGGGACATATCCTACAATGAGCAGTTCTTC.

This chain connects TRBV5-1 to TRBJ2-5; possibly TRBD1 for D (6 bases). CDR3 length: 15 residues. The V and J ends lost 0 bases and 4 bases respectively, with 13 bases between them. Looked up from germline, CDR1 is SGHRS and CDR2 is YFSETQ. The CDR3 DNA reads TGCGCCAGCAGCTTGGAGGGTGGGGGCAGAGAGACCCAGTACTTC. It codes for CASSLEGGGRETQYF.

The V and J genes are TRBV3-1 (or the pseudogene TRBV3-2) and TRBJ1-2, with TRBD1 matching 7 bases. CDR3 length: 15 residues. Germline V gives CDR1 LGHDT, CDR2 YNNKEL (reference sequence). V gave up 2 bases and J gave up 4 bases; unmatched junction bases: 7. In DNA form, the CDR3 reads TGTGCCAGCAGCCAATCAGAGACAGGGAGCTATGGCTACACCTTC. Translation gives CASSQSETGSYGYTF.

The chain couples TRBV14 to TRBJ2-5; a possible D gene is TRBD1 (6 bases). Trimming cost V 2 bases and J 1 base, with 8 bases left between them. The germline V gene encodes CDR1 SGHDN and CDR2 FVKESK. The length of the CDR3 is 14 residues. The CDR3 region is CASSQRTAQETQYF. The CDR3, as DNA: TGTGCCAGCAGCCAACGGACAGCCCAAGAGACCCAGTACTTC.

The chain links TRBV10-3 to TRBJ1-2, with TRBD1 matching over 9 bases. V trimming: 4 bases; J trimming: 4 bases; junction bases outside the gene matches: 4. Germline V gene data show CDR1 as ENHRY and CDR2 as SYGVKD. The CDR3 sequence is 14 residues long. CDR3: CAISGGQGSYGYTF. Here the CDR3 DNA reads TGTGCCATCAGTGGAGGACAGGGGTCCTATGGCTACACCTTC.

The J gene is TRBJ1-2, the V gene TRBV29-1, with D perhaps matching TRBD1 (5 bases). V dropped 6 bases and J dropped 1 base, with 12 bases sitting between them. CDR1 and CDR2 (germline): SQVTM, ANQGSEA. The CDR3 consists of 13 residues. This CDR3 is CSVLPGVNYGYTF. CDR3 DNA sequence: TGCAGCGTGCTACCGGGGGTTAACTATGGCTACACCTTC.

The chain joins TRBV7-9 to TRBJ1-2; D is unresolved. The CDR3 runs 14 residues. CDR1 SEHNR and CDR2 FQNEAQ come from the germline V gene (reference sequence). The V and J ends lost 5 bases and 6 bases respectively, with 16 bases between them. The CDR3 loop reads CASSPILLADGYTF. CDR3 nucleotide sequence: TGTGCCAGCAGCCCCATTTTACTGGCGGATGGCTACACCTTC.

This clone was seen once. The gene calls are TRBV28 and TRBJ1-2; 8 bases map to TRBD1. The V segment lost 8 bases and the J segment 5 bases; nucleotides outside the gene matches: 4. The CDR3 contains 12 residues. Germline CDR1 is MDHEN and CDR2 is SYDVKM. CDR3 residues: CASGQGAYGYTF. As DNA, the CDR3 is TGTGCCAGCGGTCAGGGGGCTTATGGCTACACCTTC.

V and J are TRBV4-1 and TRBJ2-3; 8 bases are a match to TRBD2. The CDR3 loop spans 18 amino acids. Unmatched junction bases numbered 10, after V lost 1 base and J lost 1 base. In germline, CDR1 is MGHRA, CDR2 YSYEKL. In DNA form, the CDR3 reads TGCGCCAGCAGCCAAGTCCGGGGGGGTAGCGGGGGCACAGATACGCAGTATTTT. Translated, it gives CASSQVRGGSGGTDTQYF.

The genes are TRBV4-2 and TRBJ1-3; 7 positions match TRBD1. The V gene's germline CDR1 is LGHNA and CDR2 YNFKEQ. V dropped 2 bases and J dropped 2; count of bases not matched to a gene: 3. The CDR3 runs 15 residues. In DNA form, the CDR3 reads TGTGCCAGCAGCCAAAATACAGGGGCTGGAAACACCATATATTTT. This encodes CASSQNTGAGNTIYF.

The rearrangement links TRBV6-5 to TRBJ1-1; 7 bases align to TRBD1. The trim removed 5 bases at V and 11 bases at J, leaving 8 bases unmatched. This CDR3 region has 12 residues. Germline V gives CDR1 MNHEY, CDR2 SVGAGI. The CDR3 protein is CASSTQTGSAFF. CDR3 DNA sequence: TGTGCCAGCAGTACCCAGACAGGGTCTGCTTTCTTT.

The chain employs TRBV29-1 and TRBJ1-1; a possible D gene is TRBD1 (5 bases). The CDR3 consists of 11 residues. The germline V gene has CDR1 SQVTM and CDR2 ANQGSEA. V lost 4 bases to trimming and J lost 8 bases, with 11 bases between them. The CDR3 is CSVGWEGEAFF. CDR3 nucleotides: TGCAGCGTTGGGTGGGAGGGGGAAGCTTTCTTT.

The rearrangement links TRBV19 to TRBJ2-1, with a weak D call TRBD2 (5 bases). Trimming pared 5 bases from V and 5 bases from J, leaving 16 bases between. The germline CDR1 and CDR2 sequences are LNHDA and SQIVND (reference sequence). The CDR3 loop spans 15 amino acids. This CDR3 is CASSPLPGSNNEQFF. The DNA of the CDR3 is TGTGCCAGTAGTCCCCTCCCGGGGTCAAACAATGAGCAGTTCTTC.

The chain carries TRBV19 and TRBJ2-1, with 14 bases lining up with TRBD2. Losses at the gene ends were 8 bases for V and 4 bases for J; bases not matched to a gene: 4. Germline-derived CDR1 and CDR2 are LNHDA and SQIVND (reference sequence). The length of the CDR3 is 15 residues. The CDR3 DNA is TGTGCCAGTCGGACTAGCGGGGGGCGATACAATGAGCAGTTCTTC. Translating gives CASRTSGGRYNEQFF.

The genes are TRBV5-4 and TRBJ1-3; the match to TRBD1 covers 7 bases. The germline V gene encodes CDR1 SGHNT and CDR2 YYREEE (reference sequence). The V and J ends lost 7 bases and 4 bases, in that order; junction bases with no gene match: 8. The CDR3 covers 14 residues. The CDR3 sequence: CASQRQGAGNTIYF. The CDR3 DNA reads as TGTGCCAGCCAGAGACAGGGAGCCGGAAACACCATATATTTT.

This sequence joins TRBV24-1 and TRBJ2-3; 10 bases are shared with TRBD2. Germline V CDR1 and CDR2: KGHDR, SFDVKD. CDR3 length equals 16 residues. J was trimmed by 4 bases and V by 3 bases; bases with no gene match: 6. The CDR3 nucleotides are TGTGCCACCAGTGATCCTAAGCGGGGGGGCCCAGATACGCAGTATTTT. Its protein product is CATSDPKRGGPDTQYF.

The V and J genes are TRBV2 and TRBJ2-3; weak D call: TRBD1 (6 bases). In germline, CDR1 is SNHLY, CDR2 FYNNEI. The CDR3 is 15 residues long. V was shortened by 4 bases and J by 3 bases, with 14 bases between the two germline ends. Here the CDR3 DNA reads TGTGCCAGCAGTGCCCAGGGGTATGAGACAGATACGCAGTATTTT. Its translation is CASSAQGYETDTQYF.

The rearrangement uses TRBV30 and TRBJ1-3, with 8 bases that match TRBD1. V trimming: 2 bases; J trimming: 2 bases; junction bases outside the gene matches: 5. Germline V gene data show CDR1 as GTSNPN and CDR2 as SVGIG (reference sequence). This CDR3 contains 15 residues. Written as DNA, the CDR3 is TGTGCCTGGAGTTCCGACAGGGGCACTGGAAACACCATATATTTT. Translation gives CAWSSDRGTGNTIYF. The full variable domain, with the rest looked up from reference TRBV30 and TRBJ1-3, is SQTIHQWPATLVQPVGSPLSLECTVEGTSNPNLYWYRQAAGRGLQLLFYSVGIGQISSEVPQNLSASRPQDRQFILSSKKLLLSDSGFYLCAWSSDRGTGNTIYFGEGSWLTVV.

This clone has just one count. The V call is TRBV27, the J call TRBJ2-3; D possibly corresponds to TRBD2 (5 bases). With 4 bases removed from V and 5 bases from J, the gap between germline ends came to 16 bases. Germline CDR1 is MNHEY and CDR2 is SMNVEV (reference sequence). The CDR3 loop spans 15 amino acids. CDR3 amino acids: CASSSIWVGIDTQYF. CDR3 coding DNA: TGTGCCAGCAGTTCGATTTGGGTCGGGATAGATACGCAGTATTTT.

V is TRBV5-6 and J is TRBJ2-1; 12 positions match TRBD2. The CDR3 is 16 residues long. The germline gives CDR1 SGHDT, CDR2 YYEEEE. V trimming: 4 bases; J trimming: 5 bases; junction bases outside the gene matches: 7. Here the CDR3 reads CASSRITSGGNNEQFF. The CDR3 region has the DNA TGTGCCAGCAGCCGCATAACTAGCGGGGGGAACAATGAGCAGTTCTTC.

The V gene is TRBV7-2, the J gene TRBJ1-5; no reliable D call. V gave up 5 bases and J gave up 3 bases, with 14 bases separating them. This CDR3 comprises 15 residues. Per the germline V gene, CDR1 is SGHTA and CDR2 is FQGNSA. CDR3 nucleotide sequence: TGTGCCAGCAGCCCCGGAATTACTATCAATCAGCCCCAGCATTTT. Amino acids: CASSPGITINQPQHF.